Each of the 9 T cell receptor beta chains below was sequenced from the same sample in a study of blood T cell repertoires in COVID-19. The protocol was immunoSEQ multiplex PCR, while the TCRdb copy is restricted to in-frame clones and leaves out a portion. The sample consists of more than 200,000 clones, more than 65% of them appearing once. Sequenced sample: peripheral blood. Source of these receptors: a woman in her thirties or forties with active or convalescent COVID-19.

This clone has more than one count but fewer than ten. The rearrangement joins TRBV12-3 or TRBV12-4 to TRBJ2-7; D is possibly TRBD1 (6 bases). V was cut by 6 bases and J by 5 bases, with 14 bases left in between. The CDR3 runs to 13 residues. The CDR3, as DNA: TGTGCCAGCAGGGAACAGGGCTCGAACGAGCAGTACTTC. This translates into CASREQGSNEQYF.

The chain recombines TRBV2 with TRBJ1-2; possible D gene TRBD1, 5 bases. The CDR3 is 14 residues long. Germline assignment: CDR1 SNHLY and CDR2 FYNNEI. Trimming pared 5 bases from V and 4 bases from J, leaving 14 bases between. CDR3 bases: TGTGCCAGCAGTCGTTTAGGGGCCCGCTATGGCTACACCTTC. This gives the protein CASSRLGARYGYTF.

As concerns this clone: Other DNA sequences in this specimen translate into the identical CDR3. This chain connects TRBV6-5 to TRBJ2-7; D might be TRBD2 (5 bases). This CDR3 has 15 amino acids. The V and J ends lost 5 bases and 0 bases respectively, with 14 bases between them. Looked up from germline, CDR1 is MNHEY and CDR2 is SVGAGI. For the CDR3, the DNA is TGTGCCAGCAGTCCGCCCCTGGGGAGCTCCTACGAGCAGTACTTC. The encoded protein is CASSPPLGSSYEQYF.

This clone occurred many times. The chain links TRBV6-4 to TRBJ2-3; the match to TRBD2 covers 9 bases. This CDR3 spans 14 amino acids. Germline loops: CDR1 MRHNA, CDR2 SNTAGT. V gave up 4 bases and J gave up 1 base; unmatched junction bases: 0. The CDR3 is CASSVAGGTDTQYF. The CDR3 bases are TGTGCCAGCAGTGTAGCGGGGGGCACAGATACGCAGTATTTT.

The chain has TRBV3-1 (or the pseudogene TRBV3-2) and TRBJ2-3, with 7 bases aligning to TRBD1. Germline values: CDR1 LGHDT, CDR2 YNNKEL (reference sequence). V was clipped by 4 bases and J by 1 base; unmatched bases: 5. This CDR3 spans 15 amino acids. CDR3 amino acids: CASSPSTGGTDTQYF. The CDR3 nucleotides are TGTGCCAGCAGCCCTTCAACAGGGGGCACAGATACGCAGTATTTT.

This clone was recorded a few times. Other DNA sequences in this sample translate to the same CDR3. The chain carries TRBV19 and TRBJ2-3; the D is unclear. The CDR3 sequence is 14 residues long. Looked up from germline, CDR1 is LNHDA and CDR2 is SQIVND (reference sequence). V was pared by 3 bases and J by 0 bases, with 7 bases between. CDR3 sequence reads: CASSIQVSTDTQYF. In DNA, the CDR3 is TGTGCCAGTAGTATTCAGGTTAGCACAGATACGCAGTATTTT.

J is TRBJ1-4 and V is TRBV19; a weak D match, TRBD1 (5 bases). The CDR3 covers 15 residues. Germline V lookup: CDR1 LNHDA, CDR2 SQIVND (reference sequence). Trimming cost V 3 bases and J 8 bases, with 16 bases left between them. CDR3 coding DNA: TGTGCCAGTAGTATCGTTCGGGCAGGGTGGGAAAAACTGTTTTTT. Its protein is CASSIVRAGWEKLFF.

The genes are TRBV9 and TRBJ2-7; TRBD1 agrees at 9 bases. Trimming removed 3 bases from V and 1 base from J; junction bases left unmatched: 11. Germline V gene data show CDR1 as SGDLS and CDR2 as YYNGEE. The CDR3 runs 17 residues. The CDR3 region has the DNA TGTGCCAGCAGCGAGCGAACTGGGGACAGGGTTTCCTACGAGCAGTACTTC. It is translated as CASSERTGDRVSYEQYF.

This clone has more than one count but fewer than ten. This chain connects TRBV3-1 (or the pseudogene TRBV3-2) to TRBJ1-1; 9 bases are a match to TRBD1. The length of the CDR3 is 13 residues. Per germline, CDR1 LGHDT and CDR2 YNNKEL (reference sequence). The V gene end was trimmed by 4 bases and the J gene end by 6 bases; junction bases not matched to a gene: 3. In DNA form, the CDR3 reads TGTGCCAGCAGCCCGGACAGGGGCCCTGAAGCTTTCTTT. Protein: CASSPDRGPEAFF.